This TCR beta chain was recorded in a study of T cell responses to AZD1222 COVID-19 vaccine. Study conclusions and caveats: A mostly white British donor set with more females was recruited, and clonal diversity was possibly underestimated. A rise in Spike-specific TCR breadth and depth followed two AZD1222 doses. Within unmutated variant regions lay the reported targets of nearly half of spike-specific TCRs. It was only after the peak T cell response that any repertoires were sampled.

TCRdb's table, derived via immunoSEQ multiplex PCR, lists solely in-frame clones and lacks some. Of under 140,000 clones listed, 70% to 90% are singletons. The CDR3 is 15 amino acids. Germline-derived CDR1 and CDR2 are SGHRS and YFSETQ. The V and J ends lost 0 bases and 3 bases, in that order; junction bases with no gene match: 3. Of note for this clone: Antigen: not known.

The specimen comprised peripheral blood, sampled 28 days after the second AZD1222 dose. The V gene is TRBV5-1, the J gene TRBJ2-7; 10 positions match TRBD1. This TCR was sampled from an adult who received the AZD1222 COVID-19 vaccine. The DNA for the CDR3 is TGCGCCAGCAGCTTGGAGACAGGGGGCTACTACGAGCAGTACTTC. This translates into CASSLETGGYYEQYF. The full variable domain, rest sourced from reference TRBV5-1 and TRBJ2-7, is KAGVTQTPRYLIKTRGQQVTLSCSPISGHRSVSWYQQTPGQGLQFLFEYFSETQRNKGNFPGRFSGRQFSNSRSEMNVSTLELGDSALYLCASSLETGGYYEQYFGPGTRLTVT.